The 26 T cell receptor beta chains below were found in one sample sequenced in a study of T cell repertoires in cytomegalovirus infection. TCRdb re-analysed the reads in MiXCR, keeping a single row per CDR3 protein. In the table there are under 500,000 distinct CDR3 sequences, roughly 43% of which are singletons. Their antigens remain unidentified. The source was cultured PBMCs, collected from culture after CMV antigen stimulation. Every receptor here comes from a human donor in good health (CMV status not recorded). Some clones in this sample may be carry-over from other donors' samples.

This clonotype was seen more than once but under ten times. The chain links TRBV7-6 to TRBJ1-1, with D unclear. CDR1 and CDR2 (germline): SGHVS, FNYEAQ. The CDR3 is made up of 14 amino acids. Trimming pared 5 bases from V and 0 bases from J, leaving 10 bases between. CDR3 protein: CASSRNLLNTEAFF. The CDR3 DNA follows: TGTGCCAGCAGCAGAAATCTGCTGAACACTGAAGCTTTCTTT.

The V gene is TRBV14, the J gene TRBJ2-7; D remains ambiguous. The length of the CDR3 is 13 residues. The V gene's germline CDR1 is SGHDN and CDR2 FVKESK. Trimming left V 5 bases short and J 3 bases short, with 11 bases between. CDR3 in amino acids: CASSAYPHYEQYF. For the CDR3, the DNA is TGTGCCAGCAGCGCATACCCTCACTACGAGCAGTACTTC.

This chain uses TRBV11-2 with TRBJ2-3, with D tentatively TRBD2 (6 bases). The CDR3 has 15 amino acids. CDR1 is SGHAT, CDR2 FQNNGV, per germline. Trimming stripped 10 bases from V and 2 bases from J, with 19 bases between. CDR3 loop: CATRPPGLLTDTQYF. The CDR3, as DNA: TGTGCCACCAGACCCCCGGGACTCCTCACAGATACGCAGTATTTT.

In its sample, this clonotype was seen many times. J is TRBJ2-1 and V is TRBV7-2; 10 nucleotides agree with TRBD2. With V trimmed by 0 bases and J by 4 bases, 12 bases remained unmatched. The CDR3 is 19 amino acids. Looked up from germline, CDR1 is SGHTA and CDR2 is FQGNSA. DNA of the CDR3: TGTGCCAGCAGCTTAGCGCTGGGTAGCGGGAGGCCAACATACAATGAGCAGTTCTTC. Protein: CASSLALGSGRPTYNEQFF.

This clonotype was recorded a few times. The CDR3 is CASKQSYGGYNSPLHF. In DNA form, the CDR3 reads TGTGCCAGCAAACAGTCATATGGAGGGTATAATTCACCCCTCCACTTT. The V and J genes are TRBV6-5 and TRBJ1-6; no definite D call. Trimming cost V 7 bases and J 4 bases, with 17 bases left between them. The germline gives CDR1 MNHEY, CDR2 SVGAGI. The CDR3 is made up of 16 amino acids.

V gene TRBV6-1 combines with J gene TRBJ2-3; 8 bases fit TRBD1. CDR1 MNHNS and CDR2 SASEGT come from the germline V gene. CDR3 size: 13 residues. V trimming: 8 bases; J trimming: 1 base; junction bases outside the gene matches: 2. The CDR3 nucleotides read TGTGCCAGCGGGGGACAGGGCACAGATACGCAGTATTTT. Its protein is CASGGQGTDTQYF.

J is TRBJ2-2 and V is TRBV12-3 or TRBV12-4; 8 positions agree with TRBD1. The CDR3 runs 15 residues. Trimming removed 4 bases from V and 4 bases from J; junction bases left unmatched: 5. The CDR3 spells CASSSGTGFTGELFF. In DNA form, the CDR3 reads TGTGCCAGCAGTTCCGGGACAGGTTTCACCGGGGAGCTGTTTTTT.

Regarding this clonotype: Compared with germline, one end of the junction differs, possibly owing to a read error. The chain has TRBV5-4 and TRBJ2-5, with a tentative D call TRBD2 (6 bases). Germline CDR1 and CDR2: SGHNT and YYREEE (reference sequence). The CDR3 is 16 residues long. The CDR3: CASSLGGGGIQETQHF. DNA of the CDR3: TGTGCCAGCAGCTTGGGGGGTGGGGGGATTCAAGAGACCCAGCACTTC.

This clonotype was counted between two and nine times. The rearrangement uses TRBV18 and TRBJ1-2; possibly TRBD1 for D (6 bases). Deletions cut 3 bases from V and 8 bases from J, with 16 bases between. The CDR3 runs to 14 residues. The germline CDR1 and CDR2 sequences are KGHSH and LQKENI. The CDR3 is CASSPSPEGGGYTF. In DNA, the CDR3 is TGTGCCAGCTCACCCAGCCCGGAGGGGGGCGGCTACACCTTC. Complete variable domain (other parts from reference TRBV18 and TRBJ1-2): NAGVMQNPRHLVRRRGQEARLRCSPMKGHSHVYWYRQLPEEGLKFMVYLQKENIIDESGMPKERFSAEFPKEGPSILRIQQVVRGDSAAYFCASSPSPEGGGYTFGSGTRLTVV.

The chain combines TRBV6-2 or TRBV6-3 with TRBJ2-7; D might be TRBD2 (7 bases). CDR1 MNHEY and CDR2 SVGEGT come from the germline V gene. Trimming removed 5 bases at V and 9 bases at J, with 26 bases between. The CDR3 extends over 16 amino acids. The CDR3 coding sequence is TGTGCCAGCAGTCTCTCATCAGGGGACTACAAGCATTGGCAGTACTTC. Encoded protein: CASSLSSGDYKHWQYF.

This clonotype was seen many times. The J gene is TRBJ1-2, the V gene TRBV27; D unclear. This CDR3 is 13 amino acids long. Germline V lookup: CDR1 MNHEY, CDR2 SMNVEV (reference sequence). The V end lost 2 bases, the J end lost 7 bases, and 11 bases lay between the germline ends. CDR3 sequence reads: CASSLRAVSGYTF. The DNA for the CDR3 is TGTGCCAGCAGTTTAAGGGCCGTCTCTGGCTACACCTTC.

Here the CDR3 reads CASSDRERRQPQHF. In DNA, the CDR3 is TGTGCCAGCAGTGACAGGGAAAGGAGACAGCCCCAGCATTTT. This rearrangement joins TRBV2 to TRBJ1-5; tentatively, D is TRBD1 (5 bases). The CDR3 has 14 residues. CDR1 is SNHLY and CDR2 is FYNNEI in the germline V gene. Between the trimmed V and J ends, which lost 3 bases and 7 bases, there was a span of 13 bases.

The chain is built from TRBV11-2 and TRBJ2-7; 10 bases are a match to TRBD2. The germline V gene has CDR1 SGHAT and CDR2 FQNNGV. The CDR3 totals 15 residues. The ends lost 4 bases at V and 7 bases at J; junction bases unmatched: 10. The CDR3 DNA reads as TGTGCCAGCAGCTGGACTAGCGGACGGATTGGGGAGCAGTACTTC. Encoded protein: CASSWTSGRIGEQYF. Drawing the rest from reference TRBV11-2 and TRBJ2-7, the complete variable domain is EAGVAQSPRYKIIEKRQSVAFWCNPISGHATLYWYQQILGQGPKLLIQFQNNGVVDDSQLPKDRFSAERLKGVDSTLKIQPAKLEDSAVYLCASSWTSGRIGEQYFGPGTRLTVT.

CDR3 sequence reads: CASSLSLSGGRETQYF. The DNA of the CDR3 is TGTGCCAGCAGCTTATCTCTTAGCGGGGGAAGAGAGACCCAGTACTTC. The J gene is TRBJ2-5, the V gene TRBV7-2; 9 bases align to TRBD2. Unmatched junction bases numbered 8, after V lost 2 bases and J lost 4 bases. Germline CDR1 and CDR2: SGHTA and FQGNSA. The CDR3 spans 16 residues.

V gene TRBV9 combines with J gene TRBJ2-7; D gene uncertain. From germline, CDR1 is SGDLS and CDR2 YYNGEE. The CDR3 has 15 amino acids. Trimming took 0 bases from V and 5 from J, leaving 15 bases between them. Here the CDR3 reads CASSVDGVTRNEQYF. The CDR3 DNA reads TGTGCCAGCAGCGTAGATGGGGTGACGCGGAACGAGCAGTACTTC.

CDR3 amino acids: CASGRERGFQETQYF. CDR3 DNA sequence: TGTGCCAGCGGTAGAGAGCGGGGATTCCAAGAGACCCAGTACTTC. The chain has TRBV7-2 and TRBJ2-5; 7 nucleotides match TRBD2. The CDR3 spans 15 residues. The junction had 10 bases not matched to a gene; V was cut back by 8 bases and J by 1 base. Germline V gene lookup returns CDR1 SGHTA and CDR2 FQGNSA.

Concerning this clonotype: At one of its ends the junction is not consistent with the germline gene, which may arise from a read error. The rearrangement joins TRBV5-3 to TRBJ1-4; the match to TRBD1 covers 9 bases. TRBV5-3 is given ORF status, its function remaining uncertain. The length of the CDR3 is 15 residues. The CDR3, as DNA: TGTGCCAGCAGCTTGGGGGACAGGGCAGGCGAAAAACTGTTTTTT. Its translation: CASSLGDRAGEKLFF.

J is TRBJ2-5 and V is TRBV5-1, with D possibly TRBD1 on 6 matching bases. The CDR3 totals 15 residues. In germline, CDR1 is SGHRS, CDR2 YFSETQ. Trimming took 5 bases from V and 1 from J, leaving 15 bases between them. As DNA, the CDR3 is TGCGCCAGCAGGCGACCCTCAGGGGCCCAAGAGACCCAGTACTTC. Protein sequence: CASRRPSGAQETQYF.

The rearrangement joins TRBV7-2 to TRBJ2-6; possible D gene TRBD1, 5 bases. The germline V and J ends were trimmed by 6 bases and 0 bases, with 9 bases remaining between them. The CDR3 totals 15 residues. The germline gives CDR1 SGHTA, CDR2 FQGNSA. In nucleotides, the CDR3 is TGTGCCAGCAGTCGACAGATCTCTGGGGCCAACGTCCTGACTTTC. Translating gives CASSRQISGANVLTF.

The chain is built from TRBV7-2 and TRBJ2-7; D not resolved. CDR3 length: 14 amino acids. Germline CDR1 reads SGHTA; CDR2 reads FQGNSA. V shed 5 bases and J shed 4 bases, with 15 bases lying between them. In DNA, the CDR3 is TGTGCCAGCAGCCCCGGTCCCGAGGTGTACGAGCAGTACTTC. Protein product: CASSPGPEVYEQYF.

The V gene is TRBV5-4, the J gene TRBJ2-7; D might be TRBD2 (5 bases). There are 14 residues in the CDR3. V was clipped by 0 bases and J by 0 bases, with 7 bases between them. In germline, CDR1 is SGHNT, CDR2 YYREEE (reference sequence). The CDR3 loop reads CASSLERNSYEQYF. CDR3 in DNA: TGTGCCAGCAGCTTGGAGCGGAACTCCTACGAGCAGTACTTC.

The chain recombines TRBV12-3 or TRBV12-4 with TRBJ2-3; D not resolved. V dropped 3 bases and J dropped 2 bases, with 18 bases sitting between them. The CDR3 runs to 17 residues. The CDR3 sequence: CASSLVPTVFPTDTQYF. The CDR3 nucleotides read TGTGCCAGCAGTTTGGTCCCAACAGTTTTTCCCACAGATACGCAGTATTTT.

The rearrangement uses TRBV12-3 or TRBV12-4 and TRBJ2-3; D is perhaps TRBD1 (5 bases). CDR3 length: 18 amino acids. Trimming left V 1 base short and J 0 bases short, with 17 bases between. The CDR3 sequence is CASSLDPPGIGSTDTQYF. In DNA, the CDR3 is TGTGCCAGCAGTTTAGACCCCCCAGGGATCGGAAGCACAGATACGCAGTATTTT.

This clonotype was seen only a few times. The chain uses TRBV6-1 and TRBJ2-2, with a tentative D call TRBD2 (6 bases). Trimming removed 4 bases from V and 0 bases from J, with 9 bases in between. Germline V CDR1 and CDR2: MNHNS, SASEGT. This CDR3 spans 15 amino acids. The CDR3 DNA is TGTGCCAGCAGTGGATCTAGCGCGAACACCGGGGAGCTGTTTTTT. Amino acid sequence: CASSGSSANTGELFF.

The sample holds many counts of this clonotype. A junction end diverges from the germline sequence, so it may reflect a read error. The chain couples TRBV7-2 to TRBJ2-3; 11 positions agree with TRBD2. Germline V gene lookup returns CDR1 SGHTA and CDR2 FQGNSA. The CDR3 covers 15 residues. The CDR3 here is CASSLAGGPTDTQYF. In nucleotides, the CDR3 is TGTGCCAGCAGTTTAGCGGGAGGGCCCACAGATACGCAGTATTTT.

The chain recombines TRBV7-2 with TRBJ2-5, with TRBD2 identical over 12 bases. J was trimmed by 6 bases and V by 4 bases; bases with no gene match: 9. The CDR3 is 16 residues long. The V gene's germline CDR1 is SGHTA and CDR2 FQGNSA. The CDR3 nucleotides are TGTGCCAGCAGCTGGCCTAGCGGGGGGGCGGGGAAGACCCAGTACTTC. Encoded protein: CASSWPSGGAGKTQYF.